This entry concerns a single T cell receptor beta chain. This CDR3 has 13 residues. CDR1 DFQATT and CDR2 SNEGSKA come from the germline V gene (reference sequence). With a J-beta primer mix and a sample-barcoded 5' primer, a second PCR ran 7 to 11 cycles. MiXCR, applied by TCRdb to the 5' RACE reads, yields one record per CDR3 protein. The table shows fewer than 1 million distinct CDR3 sequences, with about 42% occurring only once. The record originates from a study of blood T cells in healthy people across ages. V gene TRBV20-1 combines with J gene TRBJ1-2; D may be TRBD1 (5 bases). This TCR derives from a man aged 55-75 years in good health. Material for sequencing was blood. CDR3 nucleotide sequence: TGCACCGCTAATTCGGGGCAGACCTATGGCTACACCTTC. This translates into CTANSGQTYGYTF.